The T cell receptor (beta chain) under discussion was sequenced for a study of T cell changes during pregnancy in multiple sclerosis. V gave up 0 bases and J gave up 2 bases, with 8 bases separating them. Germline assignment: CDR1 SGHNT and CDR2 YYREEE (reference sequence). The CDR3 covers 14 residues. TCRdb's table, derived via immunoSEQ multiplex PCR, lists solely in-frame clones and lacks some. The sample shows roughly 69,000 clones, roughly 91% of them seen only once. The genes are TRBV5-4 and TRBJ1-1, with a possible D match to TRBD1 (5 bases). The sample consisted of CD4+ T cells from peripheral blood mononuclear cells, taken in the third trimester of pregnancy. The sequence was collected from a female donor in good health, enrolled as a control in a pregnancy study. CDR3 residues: CASSLVGTNTEAFF. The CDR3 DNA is TGTGCCAGCAGCTTGGTAGGGACTAACACTGAAGCTTTCTTT.